This entry features one TCR beta chain sequence. The sample comes from a study of shared T cell receptors in the human thymus. V dropped 7 bases and J dropped 0; count of bases not matched to a gene: 10. The length of the CDR3 is 16 residues. Germline CDR1 and CDR2: SNHLY and FYNNEI. TCRdb's table, derived via immunoSEQ multiplex PCR, lists solely in-frame clones and lacks some. The table includes roughly 700,000 clones, roughly 90% detected once. The same sample was also studied in work on human thymus T cells. That source adds: From resections taken during corrective heart surgery, the thymus tissue was obtained.

The chain employs TRBV2 and TRBJ1-2; 8 bases map to TRBD1. This receptor was obtained from a boy under three years old with a congenital heart defect. The sample comprised thymocytes. The CDR3 is CASNRAGTGPNYGYTF. CDR3 nucleotide sequence: TGTGCCAGCAACCGAGCCGGGACAGGCCCTAACTATGGCTACACCTTC.